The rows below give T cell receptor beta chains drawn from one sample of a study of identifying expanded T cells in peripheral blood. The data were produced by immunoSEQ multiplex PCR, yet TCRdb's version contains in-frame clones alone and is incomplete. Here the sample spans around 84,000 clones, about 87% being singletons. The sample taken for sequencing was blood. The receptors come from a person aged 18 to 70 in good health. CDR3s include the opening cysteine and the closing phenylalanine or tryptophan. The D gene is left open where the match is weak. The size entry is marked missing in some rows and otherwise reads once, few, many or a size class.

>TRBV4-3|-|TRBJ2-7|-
TGCGCCAGCAGCCGAGGGTTCGGGGCAGACGGCGGTTACGAGCAGTACTTC
CASSRGFGADGGYEQYF
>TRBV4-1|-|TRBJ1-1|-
TGCGCCAGCAATTTACCGGGAACGAACACTGAAGCTTTCTTT
CASNLPGTNTEAFF
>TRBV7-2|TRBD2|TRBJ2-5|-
TGTGCCAGCAGCTGGACGGGACTAGCGGGGATTCCTCAAGAGACCCAGTACTTC
CASSWTGLAGIPQETQYF
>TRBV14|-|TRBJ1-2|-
TGTGCCAGCAGCAACTACAGTGGAAAGACCTATGGCTACACCTTC
CASSNYSGKTYGYTF
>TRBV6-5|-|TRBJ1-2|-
TGTGCCAGCAGTTACTCTGGGGGTTCTGGGGATGGCTACACCTTC
CASSYSGGSGDGYTF
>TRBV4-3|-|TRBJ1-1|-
TGCGCCAGCAGCCAAGATCGGAAGGTAGGGACTGAAGCTTTCTTT
CASSQDRKVGTEAFF
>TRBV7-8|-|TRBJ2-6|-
TGTGCCAGCGCTCCCCGACAGATCGCAGGCCTTGGGGCCAACGTCCTGACTTTC
CASAPRQIAGLGANVLTF
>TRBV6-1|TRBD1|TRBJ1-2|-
TGTGCCAGCAGTGAAGGTGCAGGGGGCAATGGCTACACCTTC
CASSEGAGGNGYTF
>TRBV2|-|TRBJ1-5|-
TGTGCCAGCAGTGAACGACGGTTCAATCAGCCCCAGCATTTT
CASSERRFNQPQHF
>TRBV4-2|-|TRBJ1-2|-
TGTGCCAGCAGCCAAGGGACACTGGGCGGCTACACCTTC
CASSQGTLGGYTF
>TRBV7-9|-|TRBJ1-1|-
TGTGCCAGCAGCTTAGGGGGGAGGAACACTGAAGCTTTCTTT
CASSLGGRNTEAFF
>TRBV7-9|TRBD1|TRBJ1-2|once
TGTGCCAGCAGCAGAACAGGGGATGGCTACACCTTC
CASSRTGDGYTF
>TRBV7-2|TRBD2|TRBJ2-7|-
TGTGCCAGCAGCTTAGGGAAGCGGGGGGTACCTTACGAGCAGTACTTC
CASSLGKRGVPYEQYF
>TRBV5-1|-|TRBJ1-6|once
TGCGCCAGCAGCCGGGGGCAGGGGAGGTCACCCCTCCACTTT
CASSRGQGRSPLHF
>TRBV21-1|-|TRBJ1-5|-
TGTGCCGGAACAACCGGGACAGGGGTTAGCAATCAGCCCCAGCATTTT
CAGTTGTGVSNQPQHF
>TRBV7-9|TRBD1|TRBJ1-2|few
TGTGCCAGCAGGGGGACAGGCCGAGACTATGGCTACACCTTC
CASRGTGRDYGYTF
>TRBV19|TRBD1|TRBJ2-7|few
TGTGCCAGTAGTATAGCAACAGGGGGATACGAGCAGTACTTC
CASSIATGGYEQYF
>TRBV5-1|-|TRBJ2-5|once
TGCGCCAGCAGCTTGAGTAGCGGACACCAAGAGACCCAGTACTTC
CASSLSSGHQETQYF
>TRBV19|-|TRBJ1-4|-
TGTGCCAGTAGTCGCCGGGAGATTGAAGGGGAAAAACTGTTTTTT
CASSRREIEGEKLFF
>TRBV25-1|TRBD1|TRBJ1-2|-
TGTGCCAGTGGACAGGGGGCCTCGAGGACCTTC
CASGQGASRTF
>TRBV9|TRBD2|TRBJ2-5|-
TGTGCCAGCAGCAATAGCGGGGGGATAGGAGAGACCCAGTACTTC
CASSNSGGIGETQYF
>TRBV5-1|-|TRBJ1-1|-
TGCGCCAGCCGAGGGGTTCTGAACACTGAAGCTTTCTTT
CASRGVLNTEAFF
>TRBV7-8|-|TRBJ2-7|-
TGTGCCAGCAGCAACCGGGACAACTACGAGCAGTACTTC
CASSNRDNYEQYF
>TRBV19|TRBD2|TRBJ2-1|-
TGTGCCAGTAGTATCTCTAGCGGTGCCTACAATGAGCAGTTCTTC
CASSISSGAYNEQFF
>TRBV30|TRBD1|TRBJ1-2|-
TGTGCCTGGAGTGGGGGGTGGACAGGGACACCCTATGGCTACACCTTC
CAWSGGWTGTPYGYTF
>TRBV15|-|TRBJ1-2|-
TGTGCCACCAGCAGAAGGGACGGCGGGGGCTACACCTTC
CATSRRDGGGYTF
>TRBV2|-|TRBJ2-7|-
TGTGCCAGCGCGGGACAGAACTACGAGCAGTACTTC
CASAGQNYEQYF
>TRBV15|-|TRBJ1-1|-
TGTGCCACCAGCACCAAGGGGGGAAGGGCTGAAGCTTTCTTT
CATSTKGGRAEAFF
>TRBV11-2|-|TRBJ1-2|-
TGTGCCAGCAGCTTAGCTAGGGGCCAACCGCACTATGGCTACACCTTC
CASSLARGQPHYGYTF
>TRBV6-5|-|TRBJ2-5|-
TGTGCCAGCGGGAGCTCCGAAGAGACCCAGTACTTC
CASGSSEETQYF
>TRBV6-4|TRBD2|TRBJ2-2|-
TGTGCCAGCAGTGAACAGCGGGGGGTCGGCACCGGGGAGCTGTTTTTT
CASSEQRGVGTGELFF
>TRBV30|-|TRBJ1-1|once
TGTGCCTGGAGGAAGGGTGGGTTTTACACTGAAGCTTTCTTT
CAWRKGGFYTEAFF
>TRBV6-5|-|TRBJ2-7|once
TGTGCCAGCAGTTATGACTTAACCTACGAGCAGTACTTC
CASSYDLTYEQYF
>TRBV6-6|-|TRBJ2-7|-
TGTGCCAGTCAAAAGGGACACATAGTCTCCTACGAGCAGTACTTC
CASQKGHIVSYEQYF
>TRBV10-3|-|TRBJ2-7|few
TGTGCCATCAGATCCCTCTCGGGCTACGAGCAGTACTTC
CAIRSLSGYEQYF
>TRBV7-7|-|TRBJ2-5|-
TGTGCCAGCAGCCCTGCTAGGGCAGGGCGTGGGACCCAGTACTTC
CASSPARAGRGTQYF
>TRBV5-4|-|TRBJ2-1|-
TGTGCCAGCACCAATACATCGGGGGTCTCCTACAATGAGCAGTTCTTC
CASTNTSGVSYNEQFF
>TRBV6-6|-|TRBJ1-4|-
TGTGCCAGCAGTTACCCGGGTGAAAAACTGTTTTTT
CASSYPGEKLFF
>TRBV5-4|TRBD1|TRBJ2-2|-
TGTGCCAGCAGACAGGGGGGGAACACCGGGGAGCTGTTTTTT
CASRQGGNTGELFF
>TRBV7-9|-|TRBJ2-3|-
TGTGCCAGCAGCATCGACCCCACAGATACGCAGTATTTT
CASSIDPTDTQYF
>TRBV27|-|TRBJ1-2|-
TGTGCCAGCAGTTTTCTACGAAACTATGGCTACACCTTC
CASSFLRNYGYTF
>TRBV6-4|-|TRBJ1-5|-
TGTGCCAGCAGTGACAACAGACTAAATCAGCCCCAGCATTTT
CASSDNRLNQPQHF
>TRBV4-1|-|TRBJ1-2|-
TGCGCCAGCAGCCAAGTGCCAGGGGCAGGGTCTTCCTATGGCTACACCTTC
CASSQVPGAGSSYGYTF
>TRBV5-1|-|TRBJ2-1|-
TGCGCCAGCAGCTTGGGGGATAGCTCCTACAATGAGCAGTTCTTC
CASSLGDSSYNEQFF
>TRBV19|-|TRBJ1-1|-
TGTGCCAGTAACCACCGGATTGACACTGAAGCTTTCTTT
CASNHRIDTEAFF
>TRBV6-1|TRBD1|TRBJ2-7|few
TGTGCCAGCAGTGTAGACAGGGCTTCCTACGAGCAGTACTTC
CASSVDRASYEQYF
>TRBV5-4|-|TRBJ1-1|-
TGTGCCAGCAGCTTGGATGGGGCAGTGGCAGGCACTGAAGCTTTCTTT
CASSLDGAVAGTEAFF
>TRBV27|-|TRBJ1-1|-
TGTGCCAGCAGTTTATCGTCGGGACTGGGAAGCACTGAAGCTTTCTTT
CASSLSSGLGSTEAFF
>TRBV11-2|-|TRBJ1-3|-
TGTGCCAGCAGCTTAGAGACCAGGAGGGCGAACACCATATATTTT
CASSLETRRANTIYF
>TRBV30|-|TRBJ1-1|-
TGTGCCTGGAGTGCCGACGACCAGGGGTATGGGGCTGAAGCTTTCTTT
CAWSADDQGYGAEAFF
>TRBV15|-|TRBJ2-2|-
TGTGCCACCAGCAGAGGCGTGAGTAACACCGGGGAGCTGTTTTTT
CATSRGVSNTGELFF
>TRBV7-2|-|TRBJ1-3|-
TGTGCCAGCAGACCCGGGACGTCTGGAAACACCATATATTTT
CASRPGTSGNTIYF
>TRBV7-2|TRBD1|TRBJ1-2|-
TGTGCCAGCAGCTGGACAGGGAAAGGCTACACCTTC
CASSWTGKGYTF
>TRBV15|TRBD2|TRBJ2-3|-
TGTGCCACCCGCGCTAGCGGGAGTTCAGATACGCAGTATTTT
CATRASGSSDTQYF
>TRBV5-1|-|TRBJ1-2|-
TGCGCCAGCAGCTTGGGAGCCCAGGGCGGCTATGGCTACACCTTC
CASSLGAQGGYGYTF
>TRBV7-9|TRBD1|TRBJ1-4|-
TGTGCCAGCAGTTGGTGGACAGGGGGCAGTAGGACTAATGAAAAACTGTTTTTT
CASSWWTGGSRTNEKLFF
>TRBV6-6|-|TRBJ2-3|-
TGTGCCAGCCGGCAGACTCAACCAGATACGCAGTATTTT
CASRQTQPDTQYF
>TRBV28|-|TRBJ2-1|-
TGTGCCAGCACCCCCTGGGGCACTGACAATGAGCAGTTCTTC
CASTPWGTDNEQFF
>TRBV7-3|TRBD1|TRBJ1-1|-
TGTGCCAGCAGCTTACAGGGACAGGGTGACGCTTTCTTT
CASSLQGQGDAFF
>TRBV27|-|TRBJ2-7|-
TGTGCCAGCAGTTTAAATTTCGGCGACGGTACCAACGAGCAGTACTTC
CASSLNFGDGTNEQYF